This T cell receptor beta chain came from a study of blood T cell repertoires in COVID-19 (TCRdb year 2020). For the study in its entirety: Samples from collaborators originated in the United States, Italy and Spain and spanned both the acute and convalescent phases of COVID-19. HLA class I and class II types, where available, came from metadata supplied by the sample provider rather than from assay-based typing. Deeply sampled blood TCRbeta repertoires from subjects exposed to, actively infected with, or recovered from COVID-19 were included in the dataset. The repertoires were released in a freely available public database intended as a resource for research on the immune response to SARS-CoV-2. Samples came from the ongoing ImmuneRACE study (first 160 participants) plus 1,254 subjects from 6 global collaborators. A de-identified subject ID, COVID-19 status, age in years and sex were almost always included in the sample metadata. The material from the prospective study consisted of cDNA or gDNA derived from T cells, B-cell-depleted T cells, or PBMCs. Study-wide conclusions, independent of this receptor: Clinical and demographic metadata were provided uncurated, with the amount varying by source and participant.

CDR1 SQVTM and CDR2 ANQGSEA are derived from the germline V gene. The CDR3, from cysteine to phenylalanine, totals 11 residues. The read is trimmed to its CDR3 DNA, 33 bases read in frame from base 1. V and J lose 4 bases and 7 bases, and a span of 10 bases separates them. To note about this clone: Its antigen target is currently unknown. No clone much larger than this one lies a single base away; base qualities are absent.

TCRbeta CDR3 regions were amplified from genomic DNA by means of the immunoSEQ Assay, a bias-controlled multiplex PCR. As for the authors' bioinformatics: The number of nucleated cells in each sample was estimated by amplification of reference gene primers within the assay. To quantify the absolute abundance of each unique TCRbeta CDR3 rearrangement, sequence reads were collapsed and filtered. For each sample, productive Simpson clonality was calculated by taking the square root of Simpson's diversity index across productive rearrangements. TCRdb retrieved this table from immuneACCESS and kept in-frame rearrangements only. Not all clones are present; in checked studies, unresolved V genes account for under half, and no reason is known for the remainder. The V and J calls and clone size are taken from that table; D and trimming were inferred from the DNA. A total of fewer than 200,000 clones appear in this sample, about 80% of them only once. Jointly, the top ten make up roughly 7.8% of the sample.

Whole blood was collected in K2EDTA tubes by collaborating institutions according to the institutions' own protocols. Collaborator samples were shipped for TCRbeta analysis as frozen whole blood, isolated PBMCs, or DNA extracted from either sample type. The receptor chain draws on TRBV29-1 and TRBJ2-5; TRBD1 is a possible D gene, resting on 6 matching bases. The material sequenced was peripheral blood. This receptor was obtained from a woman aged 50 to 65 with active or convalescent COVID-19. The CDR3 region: CSVARDMTQYF. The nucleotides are TGCAGCGTTGCCAGGGACATGACCCAGTACTTC.